The rows below give T cell receptor beta chains drawn from one sample of a study of T cell responses to AZD1222 COVID-19 vaccine. The repertoire was sequenced with immunoSEQ multiplex PCR; TCRdb's copy has only in-frame clones and lacks some. The sample lists 55,000 to 70,000 clones, around four fifths seen once, with around an eighth in the top ten. The input for sequencing was peripheral blood, taken on day 0 of AZD1222 vaccination. The source of these receptors is an adult in good health. The CDR3 runs from the conserved cysteine through the conserved F or W.

TRBV6-2/TRBV6-3,CASSLIYTGELFF
TRBV6-1,CASSEARGTTEFF
TRBV6-2/TRBV6-3,CASSSTGALSFYNEQFF
TRBV7-2,CASSLAIGVGEKLFF
TRBV29-1,CSVEGGGGSYEQYF
TRBV6-2/TRBV6-3,CASSYSRNEQFF
TRBV2,CASSLRGGSTDTQYF
TRBV5-5,CASSFASGQGNYGYTF
TRBV10-3,CATKAPSGLVSYEQYF
TRBV20-1,CRAHSTDTQYF
TRBV6-4,CASSVDGGQPQHF
TRBV27,CASSPTGYYGYTF
TRBV30,CAWRATELNTEAFF
TRBV13,CASSHRDPGSPLHF
TRBV27,CASSPTNQPQHF
TRBV7-8,CASSLAGGGEKLFF
TRBV7-3,CASSLSADPYEQYF
TRBV6-5,CASRPGAINQPQHF
TRBV10-2,CASSADGGAYNEQFF
TRBV6-4,CASSDRENNEQFF
TRBV4-1,CASSQTTGEAFF
TRBV12-3/TRBV12-4,CASSGMGIGYTF
TRBV2,CASSVTGTFNYGYTF
TRBV19,CASRTGGFYGYTF
TRBV5-4,CASSLAGRVVGYTF
TRBV3-1/TRBV3-2,CASSRQNNQPQHF